This TCR beta chain was sequenced for a study of blood T cell repertoires in COVID-19. V lost 6 bases and J lost 0; bases outside the gene matches: 5. Germline CDR1 and CDR2: SNHLY and FYNNEI. This CDR3 comprises 14 residues. Original methodology: Reference gene primer amplification in the assay estimated nucleated cell counts. The data were produced by immunoSEQ multiplex PCR, yet TCRdb's version contains in-frame clones alone and is incomplete. V and J calls and clone size are copied from that table; D and trimming were computed from the DNA. The sample holds under 150,000 clones, around four fifths seen once.

The chain uses TRBV2 and TRBJ2-7; 7 bases line up with TRBD2. The material sequenced was peripheral blood. The clonotype was recovered from a man older than 75 with active or convalescent COVID-19. CDR3 DNA: TGTGCCAGCAGCGGGACTATGAGCTCCTACGAGCAGTACTTC. It specifies CASSGTMSSYEQYF.